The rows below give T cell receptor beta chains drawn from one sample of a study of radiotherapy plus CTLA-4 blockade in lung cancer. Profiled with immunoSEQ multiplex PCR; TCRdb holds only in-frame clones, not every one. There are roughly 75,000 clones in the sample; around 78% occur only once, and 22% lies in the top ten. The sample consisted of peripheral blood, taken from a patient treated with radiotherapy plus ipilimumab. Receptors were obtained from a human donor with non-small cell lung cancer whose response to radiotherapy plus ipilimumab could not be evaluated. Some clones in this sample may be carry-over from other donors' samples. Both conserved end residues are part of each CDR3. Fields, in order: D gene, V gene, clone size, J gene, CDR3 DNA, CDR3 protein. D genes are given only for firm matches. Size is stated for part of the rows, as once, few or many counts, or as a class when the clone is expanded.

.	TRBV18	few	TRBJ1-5	TGTGCCAGCTCACCAGAGGGCCATAGCAATCAGCCCCAGCATTTT	CASSPEGHSNQPQHF
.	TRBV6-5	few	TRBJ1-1	TGTGCCAGCAGTTACAGGGCAGGAGGAGAAGCTTTCTTT	CASSYRAGGEAFF
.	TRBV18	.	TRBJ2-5	TGTGCCAGCTCCCCGGGGGTCTCCCAAGAGACCCAGTACTTC	CASSPGVSQETQYF
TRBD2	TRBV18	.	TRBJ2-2	TGTGCCAGCTCACTAGCGGGGGGAACGAACACCGGGGAGCTGTTTTTT	CASSLAGGTNTGELFF
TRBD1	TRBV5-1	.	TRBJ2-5	TGCGCCAGCAGCGGGCGGACAGGCCAAGAGACCCAGTACTTC	CASSGRTGQETQYF
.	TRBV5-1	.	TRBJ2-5	TGCGCCAGCAGCTTGAGTGGACAGTCGGGGACCCAGTACTTC	CASSLSGQSGTQYF
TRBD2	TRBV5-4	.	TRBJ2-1	TGTGCCACCGACGCGGGTAGCGGGGGGGGATACAATGAGCAGTTCTTC	CATDAGSGGGYNEQFF
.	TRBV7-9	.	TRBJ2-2	TGTGCCAGCAGTCTCTACGGGGGTGACACCGGGGAGCTGTTTTTT	CASSLYGGDTGELFF
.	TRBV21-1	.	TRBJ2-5	TGTGCCAGCAGCTGCGGCGGGGACAGGGTTGAGGAGACCCAGTACTTC	CASSCGGDRVEETQYF
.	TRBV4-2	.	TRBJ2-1	TGTGCCAGCAGGGGGGGCTCCTACAATGAGCAGTTCTTC	CASRGGSYNEQFF
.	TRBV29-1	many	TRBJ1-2	TGCAGCGTTTATTGGAGCTATGGCTACACCTTC	CSVYWSYGYTF
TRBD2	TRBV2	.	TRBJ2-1	TGTGCCAGCAGTGTGCGGACTAGGAACAATGAGCAGTTCTTC	CASSVRTRNNEQFF
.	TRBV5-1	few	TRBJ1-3	TGCGCCAGCAGCTTGGACAACCCTGGAAACACCATATATTTT	CASSLDNPGNTIYF
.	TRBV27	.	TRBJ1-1	TGTGCCAGCAGTCGATACAGGGTAAACACTGAAGCTTTCTTT	CASSRYRVNTEAFF
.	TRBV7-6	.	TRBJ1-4	TGTGCCAGCAGCCCTTGGCGGTCTGAAAAACTGTTTTTT	CASSPWRSEKLFF
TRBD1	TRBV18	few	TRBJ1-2	TGTGCCAGCTCACCGGACAGGGTTGACTATGGCTACACCTTC	CASSPDRVDYGYTF
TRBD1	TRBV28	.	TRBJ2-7	TGTGCCAGCAGCCTCGGGACAGCAATTGCCTACGAGCAGTACTTC	CASSLGTAIAYEQYF
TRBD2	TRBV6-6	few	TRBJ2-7	TGTGCCAGCAGTTACCGGCGGGGGGGCTACGAGCAGTACTTC	CASSYRRGGYEQYF
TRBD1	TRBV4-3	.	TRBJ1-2	TGCGCCAGCAGCCAAGCGGACAGGGCCTATGGCTACACCTTC	CASSQADRAYGYTF
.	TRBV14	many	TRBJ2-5	TGTGCCAGCGGAAGGAACAGGGAAAGTAGCCAGTACTTC	CASGRNRESSQYF
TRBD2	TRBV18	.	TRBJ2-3	TGTGCCAGCTCACCACCGTCACGGGGGGTCACAGATACGCAGTATTTT	CASSPPSRGVTDTQYF
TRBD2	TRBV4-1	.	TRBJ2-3	TGCGCCAGCAGCCCCCCCAGCGGGGGGAGAGATACGCAGTATTTT	CASSPPSGGRDTQYF
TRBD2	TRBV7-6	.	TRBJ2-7	TGTGCCAGCAGCGTGACTAGCGGGGGTTCCTACGAGCAGTACTTC	CASSVTSGGSYEQYF
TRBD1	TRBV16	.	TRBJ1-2	TGTGCCAGCAGCCAAGGGACAGGGAGAAGCTATGGCTACACCTTC	CASSQGTGRSYGYTF
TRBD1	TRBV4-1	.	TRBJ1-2	TGCGCCAGCAGCCAGGGGGACAGGGAATTTGGCTACACCTTC	CASSQGDREFGYTF
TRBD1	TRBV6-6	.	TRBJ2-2	TGTGCCAGCAGTTATGACAGGGGTGACACCGGGGAGCTGTTTTTT	CASSYDRGDTGELFF
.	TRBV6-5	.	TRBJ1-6	TGTGCCAGCAGGAACAGGCCCCAAGTGAATTCACCCCTCCACTTT	CASRNRPQVNSPLHF
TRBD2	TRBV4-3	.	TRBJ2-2	TGCGCCAGCAGCCAGGGACTAGCGGAAAACACCGGGGAGCTGTTTTTT	CASSQGLAENTGELFF
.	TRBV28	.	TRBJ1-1	TGTGCCAGCAGTTTATTAGGGGGCACTGAAGCTTTCTTT	CASSLLGGTEAFF
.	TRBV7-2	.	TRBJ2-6	TGTGCCAGCAGTATCGGGGGGCGGGGGGCCAACGTCCTGACTTTC	CASSIGGRGANVLTF
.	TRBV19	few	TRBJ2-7	TGTGCCAGTAGCAGACCTACACAGGCCCCCTACGAGCAGTACTTC	CASSRPTQAPYEQYF
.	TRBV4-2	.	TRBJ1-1	TGTGCCAGCAGCCAAGGACTCGAGGGCCTTTTGAACACTGAAGCTTTCTTT	CASSQGLEGLLNTEAFF
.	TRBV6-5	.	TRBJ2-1	TGTGCCAGCAGTTCTTTGGGCGGGGTCCGGTCCCAGTTCTTC	CASSSLGGVRSQFF
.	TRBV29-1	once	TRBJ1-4	TGCAGCGTGTCGGGCCGAGGGGGTGAAAAACTGTTTTTT	CSVSGRGGEKLFF
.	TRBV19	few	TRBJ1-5	TGTGCCAGTAAAAATATTGAGGGCTATCAGCCCCAGCATTTT	CASKNIEGYQPQHF